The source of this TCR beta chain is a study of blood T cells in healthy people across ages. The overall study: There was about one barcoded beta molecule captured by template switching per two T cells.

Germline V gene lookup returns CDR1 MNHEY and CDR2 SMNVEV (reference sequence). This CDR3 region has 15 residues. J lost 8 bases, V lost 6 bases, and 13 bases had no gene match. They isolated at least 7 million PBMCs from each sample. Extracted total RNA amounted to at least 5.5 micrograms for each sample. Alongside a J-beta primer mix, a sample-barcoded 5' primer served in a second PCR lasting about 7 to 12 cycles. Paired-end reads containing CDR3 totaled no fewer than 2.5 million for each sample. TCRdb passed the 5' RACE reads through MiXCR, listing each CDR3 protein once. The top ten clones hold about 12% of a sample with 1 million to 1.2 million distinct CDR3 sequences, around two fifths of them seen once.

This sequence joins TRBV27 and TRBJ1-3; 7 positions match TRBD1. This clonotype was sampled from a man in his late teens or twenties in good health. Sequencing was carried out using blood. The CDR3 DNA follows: TGTGCCAGCAGCCGCGGATATAACAGGGGAGACACCATATATTTT. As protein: CASSRGYNRGDTIYF.